This T cell receptor (beta chain) stems from a study of T cell repertoires in cytomegalovirus infection. TCRdb independently ran MiXCR on the reads; one entry per CDR3 protein. The sample carries tens of thousands of distinct CDR3 sequences, about 30% recorded once. Details on this clonotype: Its antigen is not known.

The CDR3 spans 16 residues. Germline CDR1 is LNHDA and CDR2 is SQIVND (reference sequence). Losses at the gene ends were 5 bases for V and 2 bases for J; bases not matched to a gene: 9. V and J are TRBV19 and TRBJ2-3, with 8 bases that match TRBD1. Sequencing used PBMCs, sequenced either directly or after in vitro stimulation (not recorded which). The TCR sequence derives from a human donor in good health (CMV status not recorded). Some clones in this sample may be carry-over from other donors' samples. The DNA for the CDR3 is TGTGCCAGTAGTCACCCTTGGACAGGGATCACAGATACGCAGTATTTT. It translates to CASSHPWTGITDTQYF. Full variable domain (missing parts from reference TRBV19 and TRBJ2-3): DGGITQSPKYLFRKEGQNVTLSCEQNLNHDAMYWYRQDPGQGLRLIYYSQIVNDFQKGDIAEGYSVSREKKESFPLTVTSAQKNPTAFYLCASSHPWTGITDTQYFGPGTRLTVL.